Listed below are T cell receptor beta chains from one sample, sequenced in a study of CD8 T cells in Susac syndrome. TCRdb itself ran the immunoSEQ multiplex PCR reads through MiXCR, one entry per CDR3 protein. The data contain 150,000 to 160,000 distinct CDR3 sequences, less than 97% of them singletons. The specimen was CD8+ T cells from PBMCs. The receptors here all came from a human donor with multiple sclerosis. Both conserved end residues are part of each CDR3. The order of the fields is J gene, clone size, V gene, CDR3 length, D gene, CDR3 protein, CDR3 DNA. D genes are given only for firm matches. Part of the rows lack a size; the others show once, few, many or a class for expanded clones.

>TRBJ2-7|.|TRBV30|15|TRBD1
CAWENIGTGMSEQYF
TGTGCCTGGGAAAACATCGGGACAGGGATGAGCGAGCAGTACTTC
>TRBJ1-1|.|TRBV2|12|.
CATQQGNTEAFF
TGTGCCACTCAACAGGGGAACACTGAAGCTTTCTTT
>TRBJ2-4|.|TRBV3-1|12|.
CASSQETQAQYF
TGTGCCAGCAGCCAAGAAACACAGGCTCAGTACTTC
>TRBJ2-5|.|TRBV6-5|16|.
CASSYKPSVVRETQYF
TGTGCCAGCAGTTACAAGCCTAGCGTGGTGCGAGAGACCCAGTACTTC
>TRBJ2-6|.|TRBV7-9|15|.
CASSHYYSGANVLTF
TGTGCCAGCAGCCACTATTACTCTGGGGCCAACGTCCTGACTTTC
>TRBJ1-1|.|TRBV12-5|12|.
CASGGAGTEAFF
TGTGCTAGCGGAGGGGCGGGCACTGAAGCTTTCTTT
>TRBJ2-2|few|TRBV5-6|12|.
CASSLGFGELFF
TGTGCCAGCAGCTTGGGTTTCGGGGAGCTGTTTTTT
>TRBJ2-1|.|TRBV7-9|14|.
CASSLVGLADEQFF
TGTGCCAGCAGCTTAGTCGGGCTAGCAGATGAGCAGTTCTTC
>TRBJ2-1|.|TRBV30|14|.
CAWNTGSSYNEQFF
TGTGCCTGGAACACTGGCTCCTCCTACAATGAGCAGTTCTTC
>TRBJ1-1|.|TRBV9|15|TRBD1
CASSVTGDGGTEAFF
TGTGCCAGCAGCGTTACAGGGGACGGGGGCACTGAAGCTTTCTTT
>TRBJ1-2|.|TRBV9|14|.
CASSVDLGGGGYTF
TGTGCCAGCAGCGTCGATTTGGGGGGCGGTGGCTACACCTTC
>TRBJ1-1|.|TRBV20-1|15|.
CSARVTPTARTEAFF
TGCAGTGCTAGAGTAACTCCCACCGCCCGCACTGAAGCTTTCTTT
>TRBJ2-1|.|TRBV19|14|TRBD2
CASSWGGISNEQFF
TGTGCCAGTAGTTGGGGGGGGATCTCAAATGAGCAGTTCTTC
>TRBJ2-5|.|TRBV20-1|11|.
CSASWAETQYF
TGCAGTGCTAGTTGGGCAGAGACCCAGTACTTC
>TRBJ1-1|.|TRBV5-4|13|.
CASSRTVNTEAFF
TGTGCCAGCAGCCGGACGGTGAACACTGAAGCTTTCTTT
>TRBJ1-2|.|TRBV9|15|.
CASSPSGGPNYGYTF
TGTGCCAGCAGCCCTAGTGGGGGGCCCAACTATGGCTACACCTTC
>TRBJ2-2|.|TRBV7-9|16|.
CASSLVGGANTGELFF
TGTGCCAGCAGCCTGGTCGGTGGGGCGAACACCGGGGAGCTGTTTTTT
>TRBJ1-2|.|TRBV7-2|14|.
CASSGVGDNYGYTF
TGTGCCAGCAGCGGCGTGGGGGATAACTATGGCTACACCTTC
>TRBJ2-1|.|TRBV25-1|15|.
CASSWGDRGSNEQFF
TGTGCCAGCTCGTGGGGTGACAGAGGAAGTAATGAGCAGTTCTTC
>TRBJ1-3|.|TRBV29-1|13|.
CSVDPQDGNTIYF
TGCAGCGTTGATCCCCAGGACGGAAACACCATATATTTT
>TRBJ2-1|.|TRBV20-1|18|TRBD2
CSARDPWREKKPYNEQFF
TGCAGTGCTAGAGATCCTTGGCGGGAGAAGAAACCCTACAATGAGCAGTTCTTC
>TRBJ2-5|few|TRBV13|17|TRBD1
CASSLSWGQGSRETQYF
TGTGCCAGCAGCTTGTCTTGGGGACAGGGGAGTCGAGAGACCCAGTACTTC
>TRBJ2-5|.|TRBV11-1|18|TRBD2
CASSQYPTSGGSEETQYF
TGTGCCAGCAGCCAATACCCGACTAGCGGGGGCTCGGAAGAGACCCAGTACTTC
>TRBJ1-2|.|TRBV29-1|15|TRBD1
CSVGPGTGSSYGYTF
TGCAGCGTTGGCCCTGGGACAGGTAGCAGTTATGGCTACACCTTC
>TRBJ1-2|once|TRBV29-1|13|.
CSVDRDDAYGYTF
TGCAGCGTTGATAGGGACGACGCCTATGGCTACACCTTC
>TRBJ2-7|.|TRBV9|14|.
CASSARTDSYEQYF
TGTGCCAGCAGCGCCCGGACAGACTCCTACGAGCAGTACTTC
>TRBJ1-5|.|TRBV27|14|.
CASSFRGADQPQHF
TGTGCCAGCAGTTTCAGGGGCGCCGATCAGCCCCAGCATTTT